This T cell receptor beta chain was sequenced for a study of cytotoxic CD8 clonotypes in ibrutinib-treated CLL. A word on this clone: Its specificity is not known.

The CDR3 loop spans 14 amino acids. V lost 1 base, J lost 3 bases, and 2 bases stayed unmatched. Germline V gives CDR1 LNHNV, CDR2 YYDKDF (reference sequence). Study-level findings and limits: Different sampling times were used for sustained-remission and progressing patients. Clonality at baseline surpassed age-matched healthy donors and tracked circulating CD8+ T-cell counts.

The planned depth of sequencing spanned 1 in 200,000 to 1 in 1 million T cells. Clones were sequenced by immunoSEQ multiplex PCR, and TCRdb holds only the in-frame ones, with some missing. The repertoire holds approximately 330,000 clones, with about 77% as singletons. This sequence was found in a human donor with chronic lymphocytic leukemia. The material was PBMCs, obtained before ibrutinib treatment. The genes are TRBV15 and TRBJ2-7, with TRBD2 matching over 8 bases. CDR3 DNA: TGTGCCACCAGCAGAGTCACTAGCGGCTACGAGCAGTACTTC. This encodes CATSRVTSGYEQYF.